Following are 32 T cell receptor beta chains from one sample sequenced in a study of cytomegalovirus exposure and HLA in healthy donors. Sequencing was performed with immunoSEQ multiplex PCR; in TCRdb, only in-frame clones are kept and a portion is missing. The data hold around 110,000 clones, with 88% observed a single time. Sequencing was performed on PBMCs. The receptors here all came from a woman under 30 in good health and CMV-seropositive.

The CDR3 region has the DNA TGTGCCAGCTCACCGTCCTCGGTAGCCGGGGAGCTGTTTTTT. Its translation: CASSPSSVAGELFF. The rearrangement joins TRBV18 to TRBJ2-2; D is undetermined. The CDR3 has 14 amino acids. Germline values: CDR1 KGHSH, CDR2 LQKENI. Trimming shortened V by 3 bases and J by 6 bases, and 11 bases separated the two germline ends. The whole variable domain, filled in from reference TRBV18 and TRBJ2-2, reads NAGVMQNPRHLVRRRGQEARLRCSPMKGHSHVYWYRQLPEEGLKFMVYLQKENIIDESGMPKERFSAEFPKEGPSILRIQQVVRGDSAAYFCASSPSSVAGELFFGEGSRLTVL.

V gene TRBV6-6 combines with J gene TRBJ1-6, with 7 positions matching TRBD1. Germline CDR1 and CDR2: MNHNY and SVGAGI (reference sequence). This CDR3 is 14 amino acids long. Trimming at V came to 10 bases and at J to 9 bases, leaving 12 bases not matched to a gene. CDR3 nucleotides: TGTGCCACCAGACAGGGCTCAGACGGTTCACCCCTCCACTTT. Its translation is CATRQGSDGSPLHF.

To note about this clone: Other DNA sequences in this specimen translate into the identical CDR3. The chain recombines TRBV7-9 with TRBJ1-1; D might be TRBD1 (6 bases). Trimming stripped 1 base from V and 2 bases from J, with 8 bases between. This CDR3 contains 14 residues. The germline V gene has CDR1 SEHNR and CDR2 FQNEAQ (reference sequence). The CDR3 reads CASSLVQGNTEAFF. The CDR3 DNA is TGTGCCAGCAGCTTAGTACAGGGAAACACTGAAGCTTTCTTT.

CDR3 sequence: CASSFPPFRGLFLAAPRGEQYV. In nucleotides, the CDR3 is TGTGCCAGCAGTTTCCCGCCCTTCCGGGGGTTATTTCTAGCGGCACCTCGGGGCGAGCAGTACGTC. The rearrangement links TRBV28 to TRBJ2-7; 7 bases are shared with TRBD2. Germline V gene lookup returns CDR1 MDHEN and CDR2 SYDVKM. The CDR3 totals 22 residues. V shed 3 bases and J 6 bases; nucleotides not matched to a gene: 32.

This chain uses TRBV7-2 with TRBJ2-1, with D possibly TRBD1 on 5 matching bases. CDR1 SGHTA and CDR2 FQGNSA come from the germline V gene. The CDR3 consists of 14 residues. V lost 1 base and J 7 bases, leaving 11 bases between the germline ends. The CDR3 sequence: CASSLGGATNEQFF. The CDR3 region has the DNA TGTGCCAGCAGCTTAGGGGGCGCAACGAATGAGCAGTTCTTC.

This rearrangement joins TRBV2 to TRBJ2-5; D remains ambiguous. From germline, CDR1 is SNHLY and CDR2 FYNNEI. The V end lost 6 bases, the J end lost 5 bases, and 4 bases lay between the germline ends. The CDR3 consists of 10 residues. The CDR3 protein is CASRRETQYF. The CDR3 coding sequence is TGTGCCAGCAGGCGGGAGACCCAGTACTTC.

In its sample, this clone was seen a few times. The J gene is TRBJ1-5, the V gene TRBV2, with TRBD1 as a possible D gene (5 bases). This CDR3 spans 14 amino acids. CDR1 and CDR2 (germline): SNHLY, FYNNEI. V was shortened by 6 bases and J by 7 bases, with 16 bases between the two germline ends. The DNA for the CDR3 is TGTGCCAGCAGGCGGGGGAATAGGGAACAGCCCCAGCATTTT. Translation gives CASRRGNREQPQHF.

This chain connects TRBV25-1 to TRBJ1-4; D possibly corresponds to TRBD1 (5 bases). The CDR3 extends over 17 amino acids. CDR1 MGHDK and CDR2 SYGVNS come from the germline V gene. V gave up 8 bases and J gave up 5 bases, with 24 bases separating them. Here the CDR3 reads CASPLRVTEEKNEKLFF. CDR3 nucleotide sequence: TGTGCCAGCCCCCTCAGGGTGACAGAGGAGAAAAATGAAAAACTGTTTTTT. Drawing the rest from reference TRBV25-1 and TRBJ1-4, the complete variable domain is EADIYQTPRYLVIGTGKKITLECSQTMGHDKMYWYQQDPGMELHLIHYSYGVNSTEKGDLSSESTVSRIRTEHFPLTLESARPSHTSQYLCASPLRVTEEKNEKLFFGSGTQLSVL.

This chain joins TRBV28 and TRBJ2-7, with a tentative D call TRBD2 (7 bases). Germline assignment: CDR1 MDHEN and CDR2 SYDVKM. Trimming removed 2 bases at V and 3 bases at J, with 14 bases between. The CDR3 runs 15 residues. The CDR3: CASSLGGARDYEQYV. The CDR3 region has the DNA TGTGCCAGCAGTTTAGGGGGGGCGCGGGACTACGAGCAGTACGTC.

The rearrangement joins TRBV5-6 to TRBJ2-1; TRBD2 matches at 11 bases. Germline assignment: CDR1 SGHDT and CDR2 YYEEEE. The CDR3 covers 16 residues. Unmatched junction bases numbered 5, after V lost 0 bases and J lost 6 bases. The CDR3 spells CASSLEAGLAVNEQFF. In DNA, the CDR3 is TGTGCCAGCAGCTTGGAGGCGGGACTAGCGGTCAATGAGCAGTTCTTC.

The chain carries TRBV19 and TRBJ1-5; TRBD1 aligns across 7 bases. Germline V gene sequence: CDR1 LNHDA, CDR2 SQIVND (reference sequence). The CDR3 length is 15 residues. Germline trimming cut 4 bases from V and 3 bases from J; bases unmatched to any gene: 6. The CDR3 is CASSSETGINQPQHF. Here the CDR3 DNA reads TGTGCCAGTAGTAGTGAGACAGGGATCAATCAGCCCCAGCATTTT.

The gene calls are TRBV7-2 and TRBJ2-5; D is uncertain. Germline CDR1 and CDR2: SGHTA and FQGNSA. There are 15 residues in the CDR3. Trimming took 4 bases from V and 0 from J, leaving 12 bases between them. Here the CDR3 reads CASSSVMAYQETQYF. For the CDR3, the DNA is TGTGCCAGCAGCTCTGTAATGGCTTACCAAGAGACCCAGTACTTC.

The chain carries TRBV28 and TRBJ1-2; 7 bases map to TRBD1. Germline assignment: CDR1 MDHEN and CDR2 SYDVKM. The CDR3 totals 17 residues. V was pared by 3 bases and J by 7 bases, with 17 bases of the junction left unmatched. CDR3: CASSFPGQSLRRSGYTF. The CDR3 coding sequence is TGTGCCAGCAGTTTTCCGGGACAGAGCCTTCGAAGGAGTGGCTACACCTTC.

Written as DNA, the CDR3 is TGTGCCAGCAGCTTAGGGGCGGAGGACTACGAGCAGTACTTC. Residues: CASSLGAEDYEQYF. The V and J genes are TRBV7-6 and TRBJ2-7; tentatively, D is TRBD2 (5 bases). The V end lost 1 base, the J end lost 3 bases, and 10 bases lay between the germline ends. Germline CDR1 is SGHVS and CDR2 is FNYEAQ. This CDR3 has 14 amino acids.

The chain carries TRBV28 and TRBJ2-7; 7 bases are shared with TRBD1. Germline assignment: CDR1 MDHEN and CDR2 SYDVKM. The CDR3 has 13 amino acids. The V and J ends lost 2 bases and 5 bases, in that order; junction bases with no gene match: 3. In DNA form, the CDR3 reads TGTGCCAGCAGTTTAGGCAGGGGGAACGAGCAGTACGTC. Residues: CASSLGRGNEQYV.

The CDR3 sequence: CASSQDWGQNSPLHF. The CDR3 region has the DNA TGCGCCAGCAGCCAAGATTGGGGACAGAATTCACCCCTCCACTTT. The chain recombines TRBV4-3 with TRBJ1-6; TRBD1 aligns across 7 bases. V lost 0 bases and J lost 7; bases outside the gene matches: 3. CDR1 and CDR2 from the germline V gene are LGHNA and YSLEER. The CDR3 is 15 amino acids.

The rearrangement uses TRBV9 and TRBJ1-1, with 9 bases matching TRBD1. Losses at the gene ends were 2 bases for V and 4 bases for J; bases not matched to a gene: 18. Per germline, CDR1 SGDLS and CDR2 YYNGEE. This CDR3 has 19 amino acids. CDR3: CASSVNSGTGSLRGTEAFF. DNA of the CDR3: TGTGCCAGCAGCGTTAACTCCGGGACAGGGAGTTTGCGAGGCACTGAAGCTTTCTTT.

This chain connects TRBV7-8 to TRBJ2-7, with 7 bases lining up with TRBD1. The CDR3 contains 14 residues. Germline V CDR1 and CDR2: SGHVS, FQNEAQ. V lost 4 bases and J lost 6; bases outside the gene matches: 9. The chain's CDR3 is CASSSPDRVGEQYV. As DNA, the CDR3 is TGTGCCAGCAGCTCACCCGACAGGGTGGGCGAGCAGTACGTC.

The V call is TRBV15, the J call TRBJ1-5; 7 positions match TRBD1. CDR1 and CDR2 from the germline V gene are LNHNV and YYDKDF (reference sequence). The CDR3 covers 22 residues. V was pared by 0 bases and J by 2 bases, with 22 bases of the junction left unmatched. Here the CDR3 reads CATSRDTRRFEGGPDGNQPQHF. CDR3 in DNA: TGTGCCACCAGCAGAGATACGAGACGGTTTGAAGGGGGCCCGGACGGCAATCAGCCCCAGCATTTT.

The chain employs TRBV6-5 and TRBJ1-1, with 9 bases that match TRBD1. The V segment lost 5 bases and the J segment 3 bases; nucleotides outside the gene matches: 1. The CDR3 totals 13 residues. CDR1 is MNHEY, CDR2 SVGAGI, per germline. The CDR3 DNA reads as TGTGCCAGCAGTCGACAGGGGGACACTGAAGCTTTCTTT. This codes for CASSRQGDTEAFF.

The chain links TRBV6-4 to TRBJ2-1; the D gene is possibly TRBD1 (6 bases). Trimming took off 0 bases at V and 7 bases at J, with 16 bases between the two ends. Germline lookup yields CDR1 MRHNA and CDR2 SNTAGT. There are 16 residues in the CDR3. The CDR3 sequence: CASSDSNKGETNEQFF. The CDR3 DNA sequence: TGTGCCAGCAGTGACTCGAACAAGGGGGAAACAAATGAGCAGTTCTTC.

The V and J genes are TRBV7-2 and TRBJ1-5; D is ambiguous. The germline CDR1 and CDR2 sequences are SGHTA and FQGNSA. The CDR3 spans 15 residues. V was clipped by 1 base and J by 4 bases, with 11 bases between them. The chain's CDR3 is CASSLGAGENQPQHF. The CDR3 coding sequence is TGTGCCAGCAGCTTAGGTGCCGGGGAGAATCAGCCCCAGCATTTT.

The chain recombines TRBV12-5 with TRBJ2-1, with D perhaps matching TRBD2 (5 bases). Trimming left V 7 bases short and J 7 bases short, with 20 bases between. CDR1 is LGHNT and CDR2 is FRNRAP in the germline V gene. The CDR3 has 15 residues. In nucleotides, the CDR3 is TGTGCTAGTGCCCCCGTCGGGCCGGACTGGAATGAGCAGTTCTTC. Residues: CASAPVGPDWNEQFF.

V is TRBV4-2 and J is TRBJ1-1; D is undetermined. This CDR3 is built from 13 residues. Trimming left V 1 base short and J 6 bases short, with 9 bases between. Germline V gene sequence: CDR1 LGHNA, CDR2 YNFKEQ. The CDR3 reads CASSQGAVSEAFF. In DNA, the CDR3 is TGTGCCAGCAGCCAAGGGGCAGTATCTGAAGCTTTCTTT.

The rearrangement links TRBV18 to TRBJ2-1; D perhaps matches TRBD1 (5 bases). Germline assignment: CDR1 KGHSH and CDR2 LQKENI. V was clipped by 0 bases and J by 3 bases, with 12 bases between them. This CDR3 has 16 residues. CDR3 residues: CASSPPRVGFYNEQFF. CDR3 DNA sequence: TGTGCCAGCTCACCACCCAGGGTCGGTTTCTACAATGAGCAGTTCTTC.

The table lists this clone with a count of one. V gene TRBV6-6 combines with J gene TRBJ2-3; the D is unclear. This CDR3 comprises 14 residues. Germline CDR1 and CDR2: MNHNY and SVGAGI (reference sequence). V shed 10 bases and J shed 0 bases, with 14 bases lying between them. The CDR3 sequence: CATSPATSTDTQYF. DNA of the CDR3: TGTGCCACCAGCCCCGCAACAAGCACAGATACGCAGTATTTT.

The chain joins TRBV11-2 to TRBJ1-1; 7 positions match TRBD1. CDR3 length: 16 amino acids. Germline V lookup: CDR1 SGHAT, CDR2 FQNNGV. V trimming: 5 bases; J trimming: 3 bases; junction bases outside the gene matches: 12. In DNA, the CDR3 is TGTGCCAGCAGCCCCCGTTCCCGGGACAGTTACACTGAAGCTTTCTTT. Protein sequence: CASSPRSRDSYTEAFF.

Written as DNA, the CDR3 is TGTGCCAGCAGCACCGAGGCGGCGAACACCATATATTTT. This gives the protein CASSTEAANTIYF. The V call is TRBV7-9, the J call TRBJ1-3; D not certain. Germline CDR1 reads SEHNR; CDR2 reads FQNEAQ (reference sequence). V was clipped by 5 bases and J by 7 bases, with 12 bases between them. There are 13 residues in the CDR3.

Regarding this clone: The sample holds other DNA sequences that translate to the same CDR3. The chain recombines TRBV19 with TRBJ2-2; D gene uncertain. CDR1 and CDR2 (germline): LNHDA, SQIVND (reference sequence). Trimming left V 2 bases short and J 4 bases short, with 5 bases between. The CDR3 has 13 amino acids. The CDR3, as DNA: TGTGCCAGTAGTATATTCGGCACCGGGGAGCTGTTTTTT. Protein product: CASSIFGTGELFF.

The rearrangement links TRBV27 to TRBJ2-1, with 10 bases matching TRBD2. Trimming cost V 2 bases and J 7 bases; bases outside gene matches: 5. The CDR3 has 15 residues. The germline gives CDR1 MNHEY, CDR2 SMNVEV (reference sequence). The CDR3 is CASSLGSSGGNEQFF. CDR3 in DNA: TGTGCCAGCAGTTTAGGGTCTAGCGGGGGTAATGAGCAGTTCTTC.

The CDR3: CASRAGHANTGELFF. DNA of the CDR3: TGTGCCAGCAGAGCGGGACACGCGAACACCGGGGAGCTGTTTTTT. The chain links TRBV2 to TRBJ2-2; D perhaps matches TRBD2 (7 bases). The ends were cut back, 6 bases at V and 0 bases at J, with 11 bases in the middle. The CDR3 contains 15 residues. Germline loops: CDR1 SNHLY, CDR2 FYNNEI. The variable domain in full, with the rest retrieved from reference TRBV2 and TRBJ2-2, is EPEVTQTPSHQVTQMGQEVILRCVPISNHLYFYWYRQILGQKVEFLVSFYNNEISEKSEIFDDQFSVERPDGSNFTLKIRSTKLEDSAMYFCASRAGHANTGELFFGEGSRLTVL.

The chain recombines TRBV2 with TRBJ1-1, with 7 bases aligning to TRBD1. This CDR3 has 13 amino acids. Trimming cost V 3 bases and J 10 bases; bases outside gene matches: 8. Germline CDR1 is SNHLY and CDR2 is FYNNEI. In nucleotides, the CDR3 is TGTGCCAGCAGTGAGGACAGGAGGGGAGCAGCTTTCTTT. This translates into CASSEDRRGAAFF.